The entry that follows covers one TCR beta chain sequence. Germline loops: CDR1 SGHAT, CDR2 FQNNGV. The V gene end was trimmed by 4 bases and the J gene end by 0 bases; junction bases not matched to a gene: 9. There are 17 residues in the CDR3. This specimen comes from a study of blood T cell repertoires in COVID-19. Original analysis: For nucleated cells, counts were estimated from reference gene primer amplification. Sequenced by immunoSEQ multiplex PCR; TCRdb stores in-frame clones only, minus some. V, J and clone size derive from that table, while D and trimming were established from the DNA sequence. The sample includes 240,000 or so clones, about nine tenths of them seen just once.

The source material was peripheral blood. This sequence joins TRBV11-2 and TRBJ1-1, with TRBD1 matching over 9 bases. This TCR came from a man in his sixties who had recovered from COVID-19. CDR3 loop: CASSSGTGPNMNTEAFF. For the CDR3, the DNA is TGTGCCAGCAGCTCCGGGACAGGGCCCAATATGAACACTGAAGCTTTCTTT.